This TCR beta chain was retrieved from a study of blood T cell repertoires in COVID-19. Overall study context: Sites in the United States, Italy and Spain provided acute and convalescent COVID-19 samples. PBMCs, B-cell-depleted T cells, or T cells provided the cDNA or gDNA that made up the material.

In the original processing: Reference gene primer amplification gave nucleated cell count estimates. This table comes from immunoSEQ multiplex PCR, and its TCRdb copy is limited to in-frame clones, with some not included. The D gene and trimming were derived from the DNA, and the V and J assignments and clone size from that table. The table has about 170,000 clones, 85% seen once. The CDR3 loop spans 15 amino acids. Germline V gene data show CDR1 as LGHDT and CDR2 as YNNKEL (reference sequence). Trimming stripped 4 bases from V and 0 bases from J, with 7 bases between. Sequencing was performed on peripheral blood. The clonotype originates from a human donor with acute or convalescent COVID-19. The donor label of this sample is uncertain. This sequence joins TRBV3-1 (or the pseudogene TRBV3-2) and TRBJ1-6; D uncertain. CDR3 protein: CASSPMSSYNSPLHF. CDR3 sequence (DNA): TGTGCCAGCAGCCCGATGAGCTCCTATAATTCACCCCTCCACTTT.